The sample holds a few counts of the clone carrying this T cell receptor beta chain. What it binds is unknown. TCRdb reprocessed the reads via MiXCR and lists one record per CDR3 protein. Here the sample spans 200,000 to 250,000 distinct CDR3 sequences, roughly 34% being singletons. The data were taken from a study of T cell repertoires in cytomegalovirus infection. Study-wide findings and caveats: Carriage of CMV together with the relevant HLA was identifiable through cumulative public TCR beta family frequency.

Trimming took off 2 bases at V and 5 bases at J, with 15 bases between the two ends. This CDR3 spans 15 amino acids. The germline V gene encodes CDR1 SGHAT and CDR2 FQNNGV. The sequencing here drew on CD8+ T cells from cultured PBMCs, taken from culture after CMV antigen stimulation. This sequence joins TRBV11-2 and TRBJ2-5; tentatively, D is TRBD2 (6 bases). This sequence was found in a human donor in good health (CMV status not recorded). Some clones in this sample may be carry-over from other donors' samples. CDR3 DNA: TGTGCCAGCAGCTTATGGTCCGCGGGGCAGGAGACCCAGTACTTC. Translated, it gives CASSLWSAGQETQYF.